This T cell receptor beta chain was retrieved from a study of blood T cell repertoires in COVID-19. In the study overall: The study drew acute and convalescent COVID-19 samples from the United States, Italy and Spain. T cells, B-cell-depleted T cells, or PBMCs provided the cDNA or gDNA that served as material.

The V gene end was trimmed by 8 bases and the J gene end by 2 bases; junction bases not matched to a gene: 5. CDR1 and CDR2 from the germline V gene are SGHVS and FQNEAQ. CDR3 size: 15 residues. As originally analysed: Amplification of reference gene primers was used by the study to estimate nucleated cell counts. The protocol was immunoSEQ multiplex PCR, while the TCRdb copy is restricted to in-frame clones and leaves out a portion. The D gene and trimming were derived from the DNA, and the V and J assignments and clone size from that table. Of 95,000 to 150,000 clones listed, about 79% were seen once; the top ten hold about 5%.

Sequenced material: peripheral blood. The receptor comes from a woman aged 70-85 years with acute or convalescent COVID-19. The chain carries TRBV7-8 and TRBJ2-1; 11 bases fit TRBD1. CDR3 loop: CASARTGGAYNEQFF. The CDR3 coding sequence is TGTGCCAGCGCTAGGACAGGGGGCGCCTACAATGAGCAGTTCTTC.